The present T cell receptor beta chain was sequenced within a study of blood T cells in healthy people across ages. On this clonotype: A read error may produce the germline difference seen at one junction end.

Next came a second PCR, run for roughly 6 to 11 cycles, which used a sample-barcoded 5' primer along with a J-beta primer mix. TCRdb called the 5' RACE reads again in MiXCR, with one record for every CDR3 protein. The table includes about 970,000 distinct CDR3 sequences, 45% to 60% detected once. Germline-derived CDR1 and CDR2 are MNHNS and SASEGT. The CDR3 consists of 18 residues. The origin of this receptor is a woman aged 55-75 years in good health. Specimen: blood. The rearrangement links TRBV6-1 to TRBJ2-5, with 7 bases identical to TRBD1. Written as DNA, the CDR3 is TGTGCCAGCAGTGAACCCTTCCTCCGACAGGGTGCTCAAGAGACCCGGTACTTC. Encoded protein: CASSEPFLRQGAQETRYF.